The 10 T cell receptor beta chains below all came from one sample that was sequenced in a study of cytomegalovirus exposure and HLA in healthy donors. PCR employed 60 Vbeta and 13 Jbeta primers. The table came from immunoSEQ multiplex PCR; TCRdb's copy has only in-frame clones and leaves some out. In the table there are some 70,000 clones, roughly 78% of which are singletons. The sequenced sample consisted of PBMCs. Receptors originate from a man aged 18 to 30 in good health and CMV-seronegative.

The V gene is TRBV29-1, the J gene TRBJ1-6; 8 nucleotides match TRBD1. The CDR3 runs to 13 residues. The germline gives CDR1 SQVTM, CDR2 ANQGSEA. With 6 bases clipped from V and 7 bases from J, the junction kept 5 bases outside the gene matches. The CDR3 coding sequence is TGCAGCGTAAGGACAGGGTTCAATTCACCCCTCCACTTT. Amino acids: CSVRTGFNSPLHF.

In its sample, this clone was seen a few times. This chain joins TRBV30 and TRBJ1-2; 7 bases line up with TRBD1. Looked up from germline, CDR1 is GTSNPN and CDR2 is SVGIG (reference sequence). V shed 3 bases and J 5 bases; nucleotides not matched to a gene: 6. The CDR3 runs to 13 residues. CDR3 amino acids: CAWSRQGPYGYTF. CDR3 coding DNA: TGTGCCTGGAGCCGACAGGGACCTTATGGCTACACCTTC.

The V call is TRBV6-5, the J call TRBJ1-2, with 11 nucleotides matching TRBD1. J was trimmed by 7 bases and V by 2 bases; bases with no gene match: 3. The CDR3 extends over 14 amino acids. Germline lookup yields CDR1 MNHEY and CDR2 SVGAGI. The CDR3 sequence: CASSYLDRGLGYTF. The DNA of the CDR3 is TGTGCCAGCAGTTACCTGGACAGGGGGCTTGGCTACACCTTC.

The J gene is TRBJ1-3, the V gene TRBV21-1. TRBV21-1 is assigned pseudogene status. This CDR3 has 19 residues. CDR3 in amino acids: CASSKGVQIKPGDGNTIYF. The CDR3 nucleotides are TGTGCCAGCAGTAAAGGGGTCCAGATAAAACCGGGAGACGGAAACACCATATATTTT.

The chain carries TRBV19 and TRBJ1-3; D is uncertain. Germline CDR1 is LNHDA and CDR2 is SQIVND (reference sequence). The CDR3 loop spans 17 amino acids. Deletions cut 0 bases from V and 2 bases from J, with 14 bases between. The CDR3 reads CASSIDRTSAAGNTIYF. CDR3 DNA: TGTGCCAGTAGTATAGACAGGACTTCGGCGGCTGGAAACACCATATATTTT. The full variable domain, completed using reference TRBV19 and TRBJ1-3, is DGGITQSPKYLFRKEGQNVTLSCEQNLNHDAMYWYRQDPGQGLRLIYYSQIVNDFQKGDIAEGYSVSREKKESFPLTVTSAQKNPTAFYLCASSIDRTSAAGNTIYFGEGSWLTVV.

The chain couples TRBV28 to TRBJ2-7; a weak D match, TRBD2 (6 bases). The V and J ends lost 4 bases and 5 bases respectively, with 18 bases between them. The CDR3 totals 15 residues. Germline CDR1 MDHEN, CDR2 SYDVKM. This CDR3 is CASSSTGGTSHEQYF. The CDR3 DNA follows: TGTGCCAGCAGTTCGACGGGTGGGACTTCCCACGAGCAGTACTTC.

The chain links TRBV6-4 to TRBJ1-5, with 9 nucleotides matching TRBD1. The CDR3 runs 16 residues. The trim removed 4 bases at V and 3 bases at J, leaving 7 bases unmatched. The germline V gene has CDR1 MRHNA and CDR2 SNTAGT. The CDR3 sequence: CASSAGTGSDNQPQHF. The CDR3 DNA follows: TGTGCCAGCAGTGCCGGGACAGGGTCTGACAATCAGCCCCAGCATTTT.

CDR3 in amino acids: CASSQEHRDTEAFF. In DNA, the CDR3 is TGCGCCAGCAGCCAAGAGCACAGGGACACTGAAGCTTTCTTT. V is TRBV4-3 and J is TRBJ1-1, with D maybe TRBD1 (6 bases). The CDR3 contains 14 residues. Germline CDR1 is LGHNA and CDR2 is YSLEER. Trimming pared 0 bases from V and 3 bases from J, leaving 8 bases between.

Written as DNA, the CDR3 is TGTGCCAGCAGCGTAGCCCAGGCCCCAATCGGGCAGTACTTC. Translated, it gives CASSVAQAPIGQYF. The chain joins TRBV9 to TRBJ2-7; D is unclear. From germline, CDR1 is SGDLS and CDR2 YYNGEE. The CDR3 is 14 residues long. V was cut by 0 bases and J by 9 bases, with 16 bases left in between.

This chain connects TRBV28 to TRBJ1-2, with 7 positions matching TRBD1. The junction had 14 bases not matched to a gene; V was cut back by 10 bases and J by 6 bases. The CDR3 has 14 amino acids. CDR1 MDHEN and CDR2 SYDVKM come from the germline V gene. CDR3 loop: CATETPGGYHGYTF. CDR3 nucleotides: TGTGCCACCGAGACCCCAGGGGGATATCATGGCTACACCTTC.